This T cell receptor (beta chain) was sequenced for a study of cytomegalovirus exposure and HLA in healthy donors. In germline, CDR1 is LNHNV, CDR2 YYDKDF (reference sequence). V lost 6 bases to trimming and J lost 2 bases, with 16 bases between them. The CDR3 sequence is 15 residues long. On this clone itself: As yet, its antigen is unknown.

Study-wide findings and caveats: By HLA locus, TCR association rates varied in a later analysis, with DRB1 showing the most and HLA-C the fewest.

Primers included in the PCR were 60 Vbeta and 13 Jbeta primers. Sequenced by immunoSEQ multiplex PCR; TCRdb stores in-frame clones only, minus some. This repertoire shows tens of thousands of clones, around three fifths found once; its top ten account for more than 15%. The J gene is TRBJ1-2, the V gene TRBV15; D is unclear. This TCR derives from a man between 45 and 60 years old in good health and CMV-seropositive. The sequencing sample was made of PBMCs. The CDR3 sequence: CATREGYSENYGYTF. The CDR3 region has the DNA TGTGCCACCAGAGAGGGCTACAGCGAAAACTATGGCTACACCTTC.